This TCR beta chain is from a study of glioma-infiltrating T cells (dated by TCRdb to the mid-2010s). The study in broad terms: The low-grade gliomas were WHO grade II oligodendrogliomas or astrocytomas, while the glioblastomas were WHO grade IV tumors sampled at initial diagnosis rather than at recurrent diagnosis. Glioma patients received dexamethasone for six or fewer days before surgery. The sequencing target for blood libraries was roughly 4- to 10-fold coverage of 950,000 to 1,000,000 peripheral T cells. Glioma tissue, non-neoplastic brain tissue and matched peripheral blood mononuclear cells were used as sources from which TCR alpha- and beta-chain repertoires were sequenced. To gauge divergence between tissue and blood T-cell populations, every tissue-infiltrating repertoire was compared against the peripheral blood repertoire from the same patient. The paired cohort comprised three low-grade glioma patients, 7 or 8 primary glioblastoma patients and three non-glioma patients contributing non-neoplastic brain tissue. Summary of the overall study and its limitations: VJ-independent divergence between tissue and blood was lower than expected in non-neoplastic patients but higher than expected in all gliomas, particularly low-grade gliomas. Patients with low tissue-blood divergence were marked by a signature set of shared blood CDR3 motifs, and that set was depleted in highly divergent patients. Only a very small number of CDR3 sequences turned up in both tissue and blood, a result put down to high CDR3 diversity combined with limited sampling. Small numbers underpinned the group comparisons: under ten glioblastoma patients, three low-grade glioma patients and three non-neoplastic patients.

The iRepertoire nested amplicon-rescue multiplex PCR (arm-PCR) platform was used to amplify TCR alpha and beta CDR3 regions from RNA. The input for one-step reverse transcription and amplification was roughly 85-400 ng of either tissue mRNA or PBMC total RNA. Following bead purification, Illumina adapters were added through a secondary multiplex PCR, and the libraries were then gel-purified between 200 and 400 bp. Internal 6-nucleotide barcodes were carried by the libraries and were used for demultiplexing. The libraries were sequenced on an Illumina MiSeq using 2x220 or 2x250 nucleotide paired-end reads. The original methods were these. Paired reads were merged using FLASH 1.2.11 and aligned with BWA-MEM to the GRCh37 human genome, and TRA and TRB reads were then extracted. V and J assignment used an IMGT-derived reference of cassette sequences and CDR3 motifs that included pseudogenes. Three-frame translation of reads was performed, and productive CDR3s were defined as those with a C...FGXG motif and no stop codons. Clonotypes were defined as unique combinations of V-J cassette pair and CDR3 amino acid sequence. Reads were filtered by Hamming distance, with the threshold set by the sequence error rate of each sample in mapped regions. TCRdb cleaned the public reads at Q25 with fastp, built clones with MiXCR and kept in-frame beta chains. Under each unique CDR3 protein, matching rows form one entry showing the most common genes and DNA. It is TCRdb's table, rather than the study itself, that gives the V and J calls and clone size. Counted in this sample were around 390,000 distinct CDR3 sequences; more than 35% of them appeared once. Around 12% of the sample goes to the ten largest clones.

Surgical brain or tumor specimens were cryofrozen in liquid nitrogen immediately after resection, and peripheral blood cells were collected concurrently. After removal of 8 bases from V and 8 bases from J, the junction retains 9 bases not matched to a gene. Including cysteine and phenylalanine, the CDR3 has 13 amino acids. Just CDR3 DNA is preserved here, 39 bases in frame from base 1. According to the germline V gene, CDR1 reads MNHEY and CDR2 reads SVGAGI. In the case of this clonotype: Its cognate antigen has yet to be identified. Per-base qualities were not stored, and no clone one base away is much larger.

The sequence came from a human donor with low-grade glioma or glioblastoma, undergoing nonglioma brain surgery, or in good health (not recorded which). The sequencing sample was made of glioma tissue, nonneoplastic brain tissue, or PBMCs (not recorded which). Recombination connected TRBV6-5 to TRBJ2-1; the central 7 bases match TRBD1. The CDR3: CASRDRYSYEQFF. The DNA is as follows: TGTGCCAGCCGGGACAGATACTCCTATGAGCAGTTCTTC.